Listed below are T cell receptor beta chains from one sample, sequenced in a study of OX40 agonist ivuxolimab in advanced cancers. Clones were read by immunoSEQ multiplex PCR, and TCRdb kept only the in-frame ones, dropping some. The sample carries about 38,000 clones, 89% recorded once. The specimen was CD4+ or CD8+ T cells sorted from blood, collected in a trial of the OX40 agonist ivuxolimab. Receptors originate from an adult with an advanced solid tumor such as melanoma, head and neck, liver or kidney cancer. The CDR3 runs from the conserved cysteine through the conserved F or W. D genes are given only for firm matches. Only part of the rows carry a size: once, few, many, or a class if the clone is expanded.

clone_size j_call v_call d_call cdr3_nt cdr3_aa
few TRBJ2-1 TRBV10-2 - TGCGCCAGCAGTGATAGGAGCTCCTACAATGAGCAGTTCTTC CASSDRSSYNEQFF
- TRBJ2-3 TRBV7-9 - TGTGCCAGCAGCTTCGACTGGGATACGCAGTATTTT CASSFDWDTQYF
- TRBJ1-4 TRBV7-9 - TGTGCCAGCAGCCAGTGGGACGGTAATGAAAAACTGTTTTTT CASSQWDGNEKLFF
once TRBJ1-2 TRBV7-3 TRBD1 TGTGCCAGCAGCTTGGGGACAGGGGACTATGGCTACACCTTC CASSLGTGDYGYTF
- TRBJ1-2 TRBV9 - TGTGCCAGCAGCGTAGAGGCAGACTATGGCTACACCTTC CASSVEADYGYTF
- TRBJ1-4 TRBV28 TRBD1 TGTGCCAGCAGTTCCCTGGGACAGCATAATGAAAAACTGTTTTTT CASSSLGQHNEKLFF
- TRBJ2-7 TRBV29-1 - TGCAGCGTTGTAGAGAAGAGCTCCTACGAGCAGTACTTC CSVVEKSSYEQYF
once TRBJ2-5 TRBV27 - TGTGCCAGCAGTTCTCAGAAGGGGACTCTTCAAGAGACCCAGTACTTC CASSSQKGTLQETQYF
- TRBJ1-4 TRBV28 - TGTGCCAGCGCTACTTCAACTAATGAAAAACTGTTTTTT CASATSTNEKLFF
- TRBJ2-1 TRBV19 TRBD2 TGTGCCAGTAGTTCGGGACTAGCGGGGGGAACATACAATGAGCAGTTCTTC CASSSGLAGGTYNEQFF
- TRBJ1-1 TRBV5-1 - TGCGCCAGCAGCGGGGGACAGAACACTGAAGCTTTCTTT CASSGGQNTEAFF
few TRBJ1-6 TRBV30 TRBD1 TGTGCCTGGAGTGTGACAGGGGATTCACCCCTCCACTTT CAWSVTGDSPLHF
- TRBJ2-3 TRBV14 - TGTGCCAGCAGCCATCCCCAACAGGGATGGGGCACAGATACGCAGTATTTT CASSHPQQGWGTDTQYF
- TRBJ2-1 TRBV5-1 TRBD2 TGCGCCAGCAGCTTGGCGGCTAGCGGGCGACTCTACAATGAGCAGTTCTTC CASSLAASGRLYNEQFF
- TRBJ2-1 TRBV4-3 TRBD2 TGCGCCAGCAGCCAAACTAGCGGGGGGGCCTTCAATGAGCAGTTCTTC CASSQTSGGAFNEQFF
large TRBJ1-2 TRBV9 - TGTGCCAGCAGCGATGGACAGACTAACTATGGCTACACCTTC CASSDGQTNYGYTF
- TRBJ1-3 TRBV14 - TGTGCCAGCAGCCAACCAACAAGGGACGGAAACACCATATATTTT CASSQPTRDGNTIYF
- TRBJ2-3 TRBV28 - TGTGCCAGCAGTCTACAGGGCGCAGATACGCAGTATTTT CASSLQGADTQYF
- TRBJ1-1 TRBV28 - TGTGCCAGCAGTTTAGACCCTCAGGGGACAAACACTGAAGCTTTCTTT CASSLDPQGTNTEAFF
- TRBJ2-7 TRBV9 - TGTGCCAGCAGCGTAGGCGGGGACACCTACGAGCAGTACTTC CASSVGGDTYEQYF
- TRBJ2-7 TRBV14 TRBD1 TGTGCCAGCAGCCAAGAAGTATGGAGAAGGACAGGGGTAACCTACGAGCAGTACTTC CASSQEVWRRTGVTYEQYF
- TRBJ1-1 TRBV9 - TGTGCCAGCAGCGTAGTAGGGGCTGGAGAGGCTGAAGCTTTCTTT CASSVVGAGEAEAFF
- TRBJ1-2 TRBV5-1 - TGCGCCAGCAGCGAGTCTCTTAGTAACTATGGCTACACCTTC CASSESLSNYGYTF
once TRBJ2-3 TRBV7-2 - TGTGCCAGCAGCTTGTCCGGGACACAGTATTTT CASSLSGTQYF
few TRBJ2-7 TRBV7-9 TRBD2 TGTGCCAGCAGGACTAGCGGGGATGAGCAGTACTTC CASRTSGDEQYF
- TRBJ2-7 TRBV7-8 - TGTGCCAGCAGCACTCCGGGACTTAGCTCCTACGAGCAGTACTTC CASSTPGLSSYEQYF
- TRBJ1-1 TRBV4-3 - TGCGCCAGCAGTCCCGGGACCGTGAACACTGAAGCTTTCTTT CASSPGTVNTEAFF
- TRBJ1-1 TRBV20-1 - TGCAGTGCTAGAGAGGAGGTTGAAGCTTTCTTT CSAREEVEAFF
- TRBJ2-7 TRBV7-9 - TGTGCCAGCAGCTTATCCAGGGAGAGCTCCTACGAGCAGTACTTC CASSLSRESSYEQYF
few TRBJ1-5 TRBV4-1 TRBD1 TGCGCCAGCAGCCATCCCGGGACAGGCCCCAATCAGCCCCAGCATTTT CASSHPGTGPNQPQHF
- TRBJ1-4 TRBV7-9 - TGTGCCAGCAGCGATACATCGGGGGGGCTCAATGAAAAACTGTTTTTT CASSDTSGGLNEKLFF
- TRBJ2-7 TRBV5-4 - TGTGCCAGCAGCTTGGAGGACAGCTACGAGCAGTACTTC CASSLEDSYEQYF
- TRBJ2-1 TRBV11-2 - TGTGCCAGCAGCCCCTGGGGGCAGGACAATGAGCAGTTCTTC CASSPWGQDNEQFF
- TRBJ2-7 TRBV4-2 - TGTGCCAGCAGCCAAGAGGGCCCCACCAGCTCCTACGAGCAGTACTTC CASSQEGPTSSYEQYF
- TRBJ1-1 TRBV6-6 - TGTGCCAGCAGTTACCCCGGGACGGTTAACACTGAAGCTTTCTTT CASSYPGTVNTEAFF
- TRBJ1-2 TRBV7-8 TRBD1 TGTGCCAGCAGCCTTACCGGGACAGCTAACTATGGCTACACCTTC CASSLTGTANYGYTF
- TRBJ2-7 TRBV28 TRBD1 TGTGCCAGCAGTTTAAACAGGGGCTACGAGCAGTACTTC CASSLNRGYEQYF
- TRBJ2-1 TRBV5-4 TRBD2 TGTGCCAGCAGCTCTACCTTTAGCGGGGGGGCGGGAGGTGAGCAGTTCTTC CASSSTFSGGAGGEQFF
- TRBJ2-1 TRBV14 - TGTGCCAGCAGCCAGGACGGTAATGAGCAGTTCTTC CASSQDGNEQFF
- TRBJ2-7 TRBV5-4 - TGTGCCAGCAGCCTGGGCCCCGATCTAGGAGAGCAGTACTTC CASSLGPDLGEQYF
- TRBJ2-6 TRBV30 - TGTGCCTGGAGTCTGGGGCCGAGCTCTGGGGCCAACGTCCTGACTTTC CAWSLGPSSGANVLTF
- TRBJ1-2 TRBV2 - TGTGCCAGCAGTGGAAGGGGGGTGGTTGGAGGCTACACCTTC CASSGRGVVGGYTF